Each of the 21 T cell receptor beta chains below was sequenced from the same sample in a study of T cell clonality in common variable immunodeficiency (dated by TCRdb to the mid-2010s). Library generation was performed with the immunoSEQ multiplex PCR assay. The clones in this table, taken by TCRdb from immuneACCESS, are in-frame only. Not every clone is retained; where verified, under half of the shortfall comes from an unresolved V gene, and the cause of the rest is unknown. This sample includes about 40,000 clones, and none of them was observed just once. The ten largest make up approximately 2.7% of the sample. Sequenced sample: peripheral blood mononuclear cells. Receptors were obtained from a person aged 18 to 69 in good health.

This clone was detected ten times or more. The missing CDR3 end, 3 residues past where the read stops, is filled in from the germline J gene. V gene TRBV2 combines with J gene TRBJ2-1; TRBD2 aligns across 9 bases. The CDR3 consists of 15 residues. Germline values: CDR1 SNHLY, CDR2 FYNNEI. V dropped 6 bases and J dropped 4; count of bases not matched to a gene: 7. CDR3 DNA (partial): TGTGCCAGCAGGTCGAGCGGGGGGCCTTACAATGAG. Translated: CASRSSGGPYNE. The whole CDR3 sequence is CASRSSGGPYNEQFF.

This clone was recorded at least ten times. The CDR3 DNA, read in part, is TGTGCCAGCAGTGTAAATCGCGGAGCTGGGGCCAACGTC. Residues: CASSVNRGAGANV. The entire CDR3 protein is CASSVNRGAGANVLTF. V usage is TRBV6-1 and J usage is TRBJ2-6; D is uncertain. Read coverage stops 3 residues before the CDR3 terminus; the germline J gene supplies the remainder. Germline V gene sequence: CDR1 MNHNS, CDR2 SASEGT. CDR3 length equals 16 residues. Trimming cost V 4 bases and J 2 bases, with 12 bases left between them.

This clone is labeled as medium-sized (0.01 to 0.1%). The CDR3 is cut off 3 residues early in the read; its end comes from the germline J gene. The chain combines TRBV19 with TRBJ2-3; the D is unclear. CDR3 size: 13 residues. The germline CDR1 and CDR2 sequences are LNHDA and SQIVND (reference sequence). V dropped 4 bases and J dropped 3 bases, with 8 bases sitting between them. The CDR3 region is CASSSFSTDTQYF. The part of the CDR3 DNA that was read is TGTGCCAGTAGTAGTTTCAGTACAGATACG. The full variable domain, rest sourced from reference TRBV19 and TRBJ2-3, is DGGITQSPKYLFRKEGQNVTLSCEQNLNHDAMYWYRQDPGQGLRLIYYSQIVNDFQKGDIAEGYSVSREKKESFPLTVTSAQKNPTAFYLCASSSFSTDTQYFGPGTRLTVL.

This clone was picked up many times. Read sequence stops 3 residues before the CDR3 end, and the germline J gene provides the missing end. The gene calls are TRBV20-1 and TRBJ2-3; 7 bases fit TRBD2. Germline assignment: CDR1 DFQATT and CDR2 SNEGSKA (reference sequence). There are 16 residues in the CDR3. Unmatched junction bases numbered 10, after V lost 0 bases and J lost 4 bases. The chain's CDR3 is CSARDRWLAVPDTQYF. The covered CDR3 bases are TGCAGTGCTAGAGATCGTTGGCTAGCGGTCCCAGATACG.

The sample holds a few counts of this clone. The read terminates 3 residues before the CDR3 end, so the remaining end is supplied by the germline J gene. The chain recombines TRBV18 with TRBJ2-5, with 8 bases that match TRBD2. There are 15 residues in the CDR3. The germline CDR1 and CDR2 sequences are KGHSH and LQKENI. The V gene end was trimmed by 4 bases and the J gene end by 5 bases; junction bases not matched to a gene: 9. Incomplete CDR3 DNA: TGTGCCAGCTCACACCCGGGGGGGCGTTTGGAGACC. Translation gives CASSHPGGRLET. The full CDR3 is CASSHPGGRLETQYF.

This clone was detected many times. CDR3 DNA (partial): TGTGCCAGTAGTAGGGACCCGGGACAGGGGGCCTACGAG. Protein product: CASSRDPGQGAYE. The full CDR3 is CASSRDPGQGAYEQYF. The chain carries TRBV19 and TRBJ2-7; 11 bases fit TRBD1. The read comes to an end 3 residues before the CDR3 does, leaving the germline J gene to fill in the end. Unmatched junction bases numbered 7, after V lost 4 bases and J lost 2 bases. The germline V gene has CDR1 LNHDA and CDR2 SQIVND (reference sequence). The CDR3 runs 16 residues.

This clone has ten or more counts. The read terminates 3 residues before the CDR3 end, so the remaining end is supplied by the germline J gene. The V gene is TRBV4-1, the J gene TRBJ2-7, with 7 bases matching TRBD2. Germline V gene sequence: CDR1 MGHRA, CDR2 YSYEKL. This CDR3 is built from 15 residues. V dropped 1 base and J dropped 4; count of bases not matched to a gene: 7. CDR3 loop: CASSQVTSADYEQYF. The CDR3 DNA, read in part, is TGCGCCAGCAGCCAAGTAACTAGCGCAGATTACGAG.

This clone has ten or more counts. The read ends 3 residues shy of where the CDR3 ends; the end is completed using the germline J gene. The chain uses TRBV5-1 and TRBJ1-1; D is possibly TRBD1 (6 bases). The CDR3 consists of 14 residues. In germline, CDR1 is SGHRS, CDR2 YFSETQ. V gave up 3 bases and J gave up 4 bases, with 13 bases separating them. The part of the CDR3 DNA that was read is TGCGCCAGCAGCTACCAAGGGGGACCCACTGAA. It specifies CASSYQGGPTE. From start to end, the CDR3 is CASSYQGGPTEAFF.

This clone was seen ten or more times. The sequence runs out 3 residues before the end of the CDR3; the remainder is reconstructed from the germline J gene. The gene calls are TRBV19 and TRBJ2-5; a weak D match, TRBD1 (5 bases). Germline V gives CDR1 LNHDA, CDR2 SQIVND (reference sequence). Trimming pared 4 bases from V and 2 bases from J, leaving 8 bases between. The CDR3 spans 13 residues. CDR3 DNA, as far as it was read: TGTGCCAGTAGTAGACAGAATCAAGAGACC. Protein product: CASSRQNQET. The full-length CDR3 reads as CASSRQNQETQYF.

This clone was recorded a few times. Read data end 3 residues before the CDR3 end; the end is taken from the germline J gene. This chain connects TRBV7-8 to TRBJ2-3, with 7 bases identical to TRBD2. V lost 2 bases to trimming and J lost 6 bases; unmatched junction nucleotides: 17. The CDR3 is made up of 18 amino acids. Germline V CDR1 and CDR2: SGHVS, FQNEAQ. CDR3 amino acids: CASSLPSSGGGRPDTQYF. Partial CDR3 DNA: TGTGCCAGCAGCTTACCTAGCTCGGGGGGAGGGCGGCCTGATACG.

At least ten counts were recorded for this clone. The read ends 3 residues shy of where the CDR3 ends; the end is completed using the germline J gene. The J gene is TRBJ2-5, the V gene TRBV20-1; 10 bases match TRBD2. CDR3 size: 15 residues. Unmatched junction bases numbered 5, after V lost 1 base and J lost 3 bases. CDR1 is DFQATT and CDR2 is SNEGSKA in the germline V gene (reference sequence). CDR3 DNA (partial): TGCAGTGCTAGAGCCCACGGGACTAGCGAAGAGACC. Amino acids: CSARAHGTSEET. The full CDR3 is CSARAHGTSEETQYF.

This clone has ten or more counts. The CDR3 goes on 3 residues after the read ends, and that part is filled in from the germline J gene. The chain couples TRBV14 to TRBJ2-1; the match to TRBD2 covers 7 bases. Germline lookup yields CDR1 SGHDN and CDR2 FVKESK. Trimming took 4 bases from V and 7 from J; bases not matched to a gene: 7. The CDR3 loop spans 14 amino acids. The DNA read from the CDR3 is TGTGCCAGCAGCCCCCAGGCGGGGGTAAATGAG. It yields the protein CASSPQAGVNE. In full, the CDR3 reads CASSPQAGVNEQFF.

This clone was observed at least ten times. The CDR3 sequence: CASSPRLAGGKYEQYF. The covered CDR3 bases are TGTGCCAGCAGCCCAAGACTAGCGGGAGGGAAATACGAG. The genes are TRBV6-2 or TRBV6-3 and TRBJ2-7; 14 bases match TRBD2. With the read ending 3 residues before the CDR3 end, the germline J gene is used to fill in that end. This CDR3 has 16 amino acids. Germline V CDR1 and CDR2: MNHEY, SVGEGT. V shed 6 bases and J 4 bases; nucleotides not matched to a gene: 8.

This clone has a count of ten or more. The read gets to within 3 residues of the CDR3 end, and the germline J gene fills in the rest. Other DNA sequences within the sample encode an identical CDR3. The V and J genes are TRBV19 and TRBJ1-3, with D perhaps matching TRBD1 (6 bases). The CDR3 has 15 residues. Germline V lookup: CDR1 LNHDA, CDR2 SQIVND (reference sequence). V dropped 9 bases and J dropped 0 bases, with 15 bases sitting between them. CDR3 sequence reads: CASSPGHGSGNTIYF. The sequenced CDR3 bases are TGTGCCAGCTCCCCGGGACACGGCTCTGGAAACACC.

There are many counts of this clone. Read coverage stops 3 residues before the CDR3 terminus; the germline J gene supplies the remainder. The rearrangement uses TRBV19 and TRBJ2-5, with TRBD2 identical over 8 bases. Germline V gives CDR1 LNHDA, CDR2 SQIVND (reference sequence). CDR3 length: 14 amino acids. With V trimmed by 6 bases and J by 5 bases, 8 bases remained unmatched. The CDR3: CASSGGANGETQYF. CDR3 bases read: TGTGCCAGTAGCGGGGGGGCCAACGGGGAGACC.

This clone showed up many times. From the germline J gene comes the end of the CDR3, since the read stops 3 residues before it. The rearrangement uses TRBV30 and TRBJ2-7, with D possibly matching TRBD1 (6 bases). In germline, CDR1 is GTSNPN, CDR2 SVGIG (reference sequence). The CDR3 extends over 15 amino acids. The V end lost 7 bases, the J end lost 1 base, and 20 bases lay between the germline ends. CDR3 sequence reads: CASTRVGQLSYEQYF. The CDR3 DNA, read in part, is TGTGCCTCAACTAGGGTAGGACAGCTATCCTACGAG.

In this sample, this clone turned up many times. The CDR3 goes on 3 residues after the read ends, and that part is filled in from the germline J gene. The rearrangement uses TRBV6-1 and TRBJ2-7; D ambiguous. The CDR3 length is 14 residues. Looked up from germline, CDR1 is MNHNS and CDR2 is SASEGT. The V and J ends lost 1 base and 4 bases respectively, with 11 bases between them. The CDR3 sequence is CASSEGTDLYEQYF. CDR3 bases read: TGTGCCAGCAGTGAAGGTACAGATCTGTACGAG.

Ten or more counts support this clone. Partial CDR3 DNA: TGTGCCAGCAGTTACGAGGGTGGTCTCCACGAG. It specifies CASSYEGGLHE. The whole CDR3 sequence reads CASSYEGGLHEQYF. V and J are TRBV6-2 or TRBV6-3 and TRBJ2-7; possibly TRBD2 for D (5 bases). The CDR3 end lies 3 residues beyond the end of the read and is filled in from the germline J gene. The length of the CDR3 is 14 residues. Germline V gene sequence: CDR1 MNHEY, CDR2 SVGEGT. V gave up 2 bases and J gave up 5 bases, with 13 bases separating them.

This clone was counted at least ten times. CDR3 sequence: CASSKGVGARSNQPQHF. Incomplete CDR3 DNA: TGTGCCAGCAGTAAGGGGGTCGGGGCCAGGAGCAATCAGCCC. The chain is built from TRBV6-2 or TRBV6-3 and TRBJ1-5, with D perhaps TRBD1 (6 bases). The read gets to within 3 residues of the CDR3 end, and the germline J gene fills in the rest. CDR3 length: 17 residues. Germline-derived CDR1 and CDR2 are MNHEY and SVGEGT. V lost 5 bases, J lost 1 base, and 18 bases lay in between.

This clone is medium-sized within its sample. The read gets to within 3 residues of the CDR3 end, and the germline J gene fills in the rest. This chain links TRBV5-5 with TRBJ1-4; the D gene is possibly TRBD1 (5 bases). The CDR3 loop spans 15 amino acids. Germline loops: CDR1 SGHKS, CDR2 YYEKEE (reference sequence). Trimming took off 1 base at V and 8 bases at J, with 15 bases between the two ends. The CDR3 protein is CASSLPGPRLEKLFF. The DNA read from the CDR3 is TGTGCCAGCAGCTTGCCAGGGCCTCGGTTGGAAAAA.

This clone was picked up many times. The CDR3 end is not reached by the read, which stops 3 residues before it; the germline J gene fills it in. The chain links TRBV2 to TRBJ1-2; the match to TRBD1 covers 7 bases. Germline V gene sequence: CDR1 SNHLY, CDR2 FYNNEI. This CDR3 has 12 residues. V lost 4 bases to trimming and J lost 7 bases; unmatched junction nucleotides: 3. CDR3 sequence reads: CASSGQGLGYTF. The CDR3 bases that were read are TGTGCCAGCAGTGGACAGGGCCTTGGC.